Listed below are T cell receptor beta chains from one sample, sequenced in a study of regulatory T cells in long-lasting Graves disease. TCRdb re-called the multiplex PCR reads through MiXCR, storing one row per CDR3 protein. The data hold some 470,000 distinct CDR3 sequences, with 20% to 25% observed a single time. The specimen was peripheral blood mononuclear cells (PBMCs), collected when the disease was refractory, from a patient treated with antithyroid drugs. The receptor set was obtained from a female donor with Graves disease. Both conserved end residues are part of each CDR3. Fields, in order: V gene, CDR3 length, CDR3 protein.

>TRBV20-1|16
CSARDQGWFDNSPLHF
>TRBV5-1|15
CASSLIPQGDTEAFF
>TRBV5-1|22
CASSLGAIPGRRYERATYEQYF
>TRBV18|13
CASSERKDGGWHF
>TRBV9|19
CASSGRTSGGAASTDTQYF
>TRBV11-2|16
CASSLKTGDGSYEQYF
>TRBV29-1|11
CSVEKISEAFF
>TRBV7-2|16
CASSPETSGRRKTQYF
>TRBV12-3/TRBV12-4|14
CASSQGQANTEAFF
>TRBV28|16
CASSPRDRGLNQPQHF
>TRBV28|14
CASSLAGEGNTIYF
>TRBV5-1|15
CASSLEGATNEKLFF
>TRBV7-9|18
CASSLWTGGAKGTDTQYF
>TRBV6-2/TRBV6-3|13
CASHPGWGLEQYF